These T cell receptor beta chains were read from a single sample in a study of T cell responses to AZD1222 COVID-19 vaccine. Only in-frame clones appear in the TCRdb table, and some are missing; sequencing was by immunoSEQ multiplex PCR. The table lists around 250,000 clones, approximately 95% of them singletons. This specimen was peripheral blood, taken on day 0 of AZD1222 vaccination. The receptor set was obtained from an adult in good health. CDR3s leave out the opening cysteine and the closing phenylalanine or tryptophan. A D gene is named only where the DNA matches it firmly. Clone size is given for some rows only: seen once, a few or many times, or a class if the clone is expanded.

cdr3_aa d_call j_call v_call clone_size
ASRTVYGYT . TRBJ1-2 TRBV2 .
ASSPRADTQY . TRBJ2-3 TRBV16 .
ASSLIRSGANVLT . TRBJ2-6 TRBV27 .
ASSDLGAFNANTGELF . TRBJ2-2 TRBV19 .
ASSYGYRDRRNQPQH TRBD1 TRBJ1-5 TRBV7-8 .
ASRGATDTQY . TRBJ2-3 TRBV6-5 .
ASSQDGRNEQF . TRBJ2-1 TRBV3-1/TRBV3-2 .
AWSVAGTIRTDTQY TRBD2 TRBJ2-3 TRBV30 .
ASKWDSYSNQPQH TRBD1 TRBJ1-5 TRBV2 .
ASSVLAGVTDTQY TRBD2 TRBJ2-3 TRBV27 .
ASSRGTGQAKNIQY TRBD1 TRBJ2-4 TRBV5-1 once
SPPGVTGELF . TRBJ2-2 TRBV29-1 .
ASSRDRGGYNEQF TRBD1 TRBJ2-1 TRBV2 .
ASSQRDGRSNEKLF . TRBJ1-4 TRBV7-9 once
ASSLGPAGGQETQY TRBD2 TRBJ2-5 TRBV5-1 once
ASSSPRGGGYT . TRBJ1-2 TRBV12-3/TRBV12-4 .
ASSVRDYPARGSPLH . TRBJ1-6 TRBV9 .
ASSLKGNYGYT . TRBJ1-2 TRBV28 .
ASKGGGQGRQPQH TRBD1 TRBJ1-5 TRBV2 .
ASSESGMNTEAF . TRBJ1-1 TRBV11-3 .
ASSFGGNGANVLT . TRBJ2-6 TRBV27 .
ASTTRSSYNSPLH . TRBJ1-6 TRBV2 .
ASNGGGPSYEQY . TRBJ2-7 TRBV2 .
ASSPQRDQPQH . TRBJ1-5 TRBV18 .
ASSPTTDRSHEQY TRBD1 TRBJ2-7 TRBV5-4 once
ASSWGPSYEQY . TRBJ2-7 TRBV2 .
ASSSNRRHQPQH . TRBJ1-5 TRBV28 .
ASSMEGVNTEAF . TRBJ1-1 TRBV19 .
ASSIPASGGYLYEQY TRBD2 TRBJ2-7 TRBV5-1 .
ASTPFRSSYNEQF . TRBJ2-1 TRBV6-2/TRBV6-3 .
SGAGTGSGGYT . TRBJ1-2 TRBV29-1 few